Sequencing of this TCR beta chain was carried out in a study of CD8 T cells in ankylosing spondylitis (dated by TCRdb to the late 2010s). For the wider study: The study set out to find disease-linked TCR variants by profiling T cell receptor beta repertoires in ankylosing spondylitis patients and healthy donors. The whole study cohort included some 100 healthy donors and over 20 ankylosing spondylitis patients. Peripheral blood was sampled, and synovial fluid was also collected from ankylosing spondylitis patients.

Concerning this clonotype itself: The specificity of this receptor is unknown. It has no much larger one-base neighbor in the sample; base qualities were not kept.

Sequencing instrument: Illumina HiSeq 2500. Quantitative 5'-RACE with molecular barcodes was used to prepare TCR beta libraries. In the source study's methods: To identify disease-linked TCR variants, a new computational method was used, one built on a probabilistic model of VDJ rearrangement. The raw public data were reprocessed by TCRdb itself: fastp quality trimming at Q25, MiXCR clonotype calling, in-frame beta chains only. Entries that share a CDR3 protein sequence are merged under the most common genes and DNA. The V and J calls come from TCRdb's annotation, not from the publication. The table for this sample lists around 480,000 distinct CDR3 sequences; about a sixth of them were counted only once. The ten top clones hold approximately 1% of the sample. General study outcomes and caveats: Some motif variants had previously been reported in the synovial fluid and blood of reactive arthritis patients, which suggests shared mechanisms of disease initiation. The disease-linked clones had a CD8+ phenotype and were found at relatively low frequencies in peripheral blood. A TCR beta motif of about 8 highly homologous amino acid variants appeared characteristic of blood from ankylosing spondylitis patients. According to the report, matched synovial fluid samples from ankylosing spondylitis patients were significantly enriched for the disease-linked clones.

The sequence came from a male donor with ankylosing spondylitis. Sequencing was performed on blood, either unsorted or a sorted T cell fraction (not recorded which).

Here the CDR3 is given as CATSDYRDGSTDTQYF. The DNA sequence follows: TGTGCCACCAGTGATTACCGGGACGGCAGCACAGATACGCAGTATTTT. This chain joins TRBV24-1 to TRBJ2-3; the D call is tentative, TRBD1 or TRBD2, as each matches 5 bases. V loses 2 bases, J loses 0 bases, and the germline ends lie 11 bases apart. CDR1 and CDR2 are read off the germline V gene as KGHDR and SFDVKD. There are 16 amino acids in the CDR3, from cysteine to phenylalanine inclusive. The DNA shown is the 48-base CDR3, in frame from base 1.